The present T cell receptor beta chain was sequenced within a study of control samples from healthy donors and cancer patients. Per the germline V gene, CDR1 is GTSNPN and CDR2 is SVGIG (reference sequence). Deletions cut 2 bases from V and 6 bases from J, with 13 bases between. This CDR3 contains 13 residues. Only in-frame clones appear in the TCRdb table, and some are missing; sequencing was by immunoSEQ multiplex PCR. The repertoire includes 95,000 to 100,000 clones, around 88% of them detected once, and about 8% sits in the top ten. The receptor was isolated from a man under 40 in good health. Sequencing was performed on blood. The chain carries TRBV30 and TRBJ1-1, with D unclear. The CDR3 bases are TGTGCCTGGAGTTCCGTGGCAGCCTCTGAAGCTTTCTTT. Amino acid sequence: CAWSSVAASEAFF.